These 22 T cell receptor beta chains came from one sample sequenced in a study of blood T cell repertoires in COVID-19. Sequencing used immunoSEQ multiplex PCR; TCRdb keeps in-frame clones, though not all of them. The sample holds roughly 260,000 clones, roughly 80% seen once. The sequencing input was peripheral blood. The receptors here all came from a woman aged 35 to 49 with active or convalescent COVID-19.

This clone was observed a handful of times. This sequence joins TRBV6-6 and TRBJ1-4; TRBD1 might be the D (6 bases). The CDR3 length is 14 residues. Germline assignment: CDR1 MNHNY and CDR2 SVGAGI (reference sequence). The V end lost 0 bases, the J end lost 6 bases, and 8 bases lay between the germline ends. CDR3 loop: CASSYSSGDEKLFF. For the CDR3, the DNA is TGTGCCAGCAGTTACTCCTCAGGGGATGAAAAACTGTTTTTT.

V usage is TRBV5-1 and J usage is TRBJ2-1; possibly TRBD2 for D (5 bases). The V gene lost 3 bases and the J gene lost 6 bases, with 13 bases spanning the gap. Germline values: CDR1 SGHRS, CDR2 YFSETQ. The CDR3 contains 14 residues. The CDR3 coding sequence is TGCGCCAGCAGCTCCTGGCGGGTAAGCAATGAGCAGTTCTTC. This translates into CASSSWRVSNEQFF.

The chain recombines TRBV10-3 with TRBJ2-3; TRBD2 aligns across 12 bases. CDR3 length: 15 amino acids. The germline V gene has CDR1 ENHRY and CDR2 SYGVKD. Losses at the gene ends were 6 bases for V and 6 bases for J; bases not matched to a gene: 7. CDR3 protein: CAIRVLAGGADTQYF. The CDR3 coding sequence is TGTGCCATCAGAGTACTAGCGGGGGGAGCGGATACGCAGTATTTT.

This clone was seen once. The chain's CDR3 is CASSESGFEQYV. The CDR3 DNA is TGTGCCAGCAGTGAATCGGGGTTCGAGCAGTACGTC. The chain links TRBV2 to TRBJ2-7; TRBD2 is a possible D gene (5 bases). Per germline, CDR1 SNHLY and CDR2 FYNNEI. The CDR3 runs 12 residues. V shed 2 bases and J shed 6 bases, with 8 bases lying between them.

The gene calls are TRBV5-4 and TRBJ1-6, with D maybe TRBD1 (6 bases). This CDR3 comprises 15 residues. Germline lookup yields CDR1 SGHNT and CDR2 YYREEE (reference sequence). Between the trimmed V and J ends, which lost 1 base and 4 bases, there was a span of 9 bases. This CDR3 is CASSLSGVYNSPLHF. The CDR3 DNA is TGTGCCAGCAGCTTGTCAGGGGTGTATAATTCACCCCTCCACTTT.

This clone occurred many times. The chain carries TRBV7-9 and TRBJ1-5; D is perhaps TRBD1 (5 bases). V dropped 5 bases and J dropped 5 bases, with 13 bases sitting between them. CDR3 size: 14 residues. CDR1 SEHNR and CDR2 FQNEAQ come from the germline V gene (reference sequence). This CDR3 reads CASSQAGGDQPQHF. The CDR3 DNA reads as TGTGCCAGCAGCCAGGCGGGGGGGGATCAGCCCCAGCATTTT.

The chain recombines TRBV7-8 with TRBJ2-1; D ambiguous. Trimming pared 1 base from V and 6 bases from J, leaving 13 bases between. The CDR3 covers 15 residues. Germline-derived CDR1 and CDR2 are SGHVS and FQNEAQ. This CDR3 is CASSLDRVSINEQFF. CDR3 nucleotides: TGTGCCAGCAGCTTAGATCGGGTTTCGATCAATGAGCAGTTCTTC.

The chain carries TRBV27 and TRBJ2-7; D is possibly TRBD1 (5 bases). Germline CDR1 MNHEY, CDR2 SMNVEV (reference sequence). The length of the CDR3 is 13 residues. V gave up 6 bases and J gave up 6 bases, with 15 bases separating them. CDR3 region: CASRPRQLGEQYV. In nucleotides, the CDR3 is TGTGCCAGCAGGCCTAGACAGTTAGGCGAGCAGTACGTC.

The V gene is TRBV9, the J gene TRBJ2-2; the match to TRBD1 covers 7 bases. The CDR3 loop spans 13 amino acids. The J segment lost 6 bases and the V segment lost 4 bases, leaving 3 bases of the junction unmatched. In germline, CDR1 is SGDLS, CDR2 YYNGEE. The CDR3 sequence: CASSTGTAGELFF. The CDR3 DNA reads TGTGCCAGCAGCACTGGGACAGCCGGGGAGCTGTTTTTT.

The chain has TRBV2 and TRBJ2-1; 8 positions match TRBD2. Germline V gene sequence: CDR1 SNHLY, CDR2 FYNNEI. J was trimmed by 6 bases and V by 5 bases; bases with no gene match: 9. CDR3 length: 15 amino acids. CDR3 DNA sequence: TGTGCCAGCAGTTTTCTCGGGGGGGCCGTCAATGAGCAGTTCTTC. Translating gives CASSFLGGAVNEQFF.

The sample holds many counts of this clone. The sample has other DNA sequences that encode this CDR3 too. The chain carries TRBV5-1 and TRBJ2-1, with 9 bases fitting TRBD2. The CDR3 totals 15 residues. V lost 0 bases, J lost 4 bases, and 2 bases stayed unmatched. The germline V gene encodes CDR1 SGHRS and CDR2 YFSETQ. In DNA, the CDR3 is TGCGCCAGCAGCTTGGAGACTAGCGGTTACAATGAGCAGTTCTTC. Protein product: CASSLETSGYNEQFF.

The chain carries TRBV10-3 and TRBJ2-1, with 10 nucleotides matching TRBD2. The germline V gene has CDR1 ENHRY and CDR2 SYGVKD. J gave up 5 bases and V 5 bases, and 3 bases lay outside the gene matches. CDR3 length equals 14 residues. The CDR3 reads CAISISGGNNEQFF. Here the CDR3 DNA reads TGTGCCATCAGTATTAGCGGGGGGAACAATGAGCAGTTCTTC.

This chain joins TRBV13 and TRBJ1-5; D may be TRBD1 (6 bases). V lost 0 bases and J 7 bases, leaving 10 bases between the germline ends. Per the germline V gene, CDR1 is PRHDT and CDR2 is FYEKMQ (reference sequence). This CDR3 comprises 14 residues. The CDR3: CASSLGGAGQPQHF. Here the CDR3 DNA reads TGTGCCAGCAGCTTAGGGGGGGCCGGGCAGCCCCAGCATTTT.

The rearrangement uses TRBV27 and TRBJ1-1; 7 bases match TRBD1. Germline assignment: CDR1 MNHEY and CDR2 SMNVEV (reference sequence). V shed 0 bases and J 4 bases; nucleotides not matched to a gene: 5. The CDR3 runs 15 residues. The CDR3 bases are TGTGCCAGCAGTTTATCGAGGGGGCAATGCACTGAAGCTTTCTTT. Residues: CASSLSRGQCTEAFF.

The V call is TRBV10-3, the J call TRBJ2-5, with 13 positions matching TRBD2. The CDR3 has 18 residues. The V gene end was trimmed by 0 bases and the J gene end by 5 bases; junction bases not matched to a gene: 9. Germline V CDR1 and CDR2: ENHRY, SYGVKD. The CDR3 reads CAISESLTSGGPRETQYF. CDR3 nucleotide sequence: TGTGCCATCAGTGAGTCTTTGACTAGCGGGGGGCCCCGGGAGACCCAGTACTTC.

This clone was picked up one time. The chain joins TRBV10-1 to TRBJ1-6; 10 bases agree with TRBD1. The germline CDR1 and CDR2 sequences are WNHNN and SYGVQD (reference sequence). V was clipped by 5 bases and J by 10 bases; unmatched bases: 5. This CDR3 contains 14 residues. For the CDR3, the DNA is TGCGCCAGCAGTCCGGACAGGGGGAAGTCACCCCTCCACTTT. Protein product: CASSPDRGKSPLHF.

J is TRBJ1-1 and V is TRBV30; D call uncertain. CDR3 length equals 11 residues. Germline CDR1 is GTSNPN and CDR2 is SVGIG (reference sequence). The V end was cut by 1 base, the J end by 5 bases, with 5 bases between. CDR3 nucleotides: TGTGCCTGGAGTGGAGTTACTGAAGCTTTCTTT. Its translation is CAWSGVTEAFF.

This chain links TRBV20-1 with TRBJ2-1, with D possibly matching TRBD2 (6 bases). CDR3 length: 9 amino acids. Per germline, CDR1 DFQATT and CDR2 SNEGSKA (reference sequence). CDR3 sequence reads: CSGGNEQFF. The DNA for the CDR3 is TGCAGCGGGGGCAATGAGCAGTTCTTC.

The chain has TRBV28 and TRBJ1-2, with 12 bases fitting TRBD1. J lost 3 bases, V lost 10 bases, and 9 bases had no gene match. Germline V gene data show CDR1 as MDHEN and CDR2 as SYDVKM. The CDR3 is 15 amino acids. CDR3 sequence reads: CATEGTGGVYYGYTF. CDR3 DNA: TGTGCCACCGAAGGGACAGGGGGCGTCTACTATGGCTACACCTTC.

The V gene is TRBV9, the J gene TRBJ1-4, with 8 bases identical to TRBD1. V lost 4 bases, J lost 10 bases, and 12 bases stayed unmatched. Germline V CDR1 and CDR2: SGDLS, YYNGEE. The CDR3 covers 15 residues. The CDR3 nucleotides are TGTGCCAGCAGCACCTCTGACAGGGGAAGCGGAAAACTGTTTTTT. Translating it yields CASSTSDRGSGKLFF.

This clone turned up a few times. Other nucleotide sequences in the sample specify the same CDR3. The J gene is TRBJ1-1, the V gene TRBV7-9; D unresolved. CDR3 length equals 12 residues. V lost 3 bases to trimming and J lost 1 base, with 3 bases between them. The germline CDR1 and CDR2 sequences are SEHNR and FQNEAQ (reference sequence). The CDR3 protein is CASSFGNTEAFF. Written as DNA, the CDR3 is TGTGCCAGCAGCTTCGGGAACACTGAAGCTTTCTTT.

This chain connects TRBV5-1 to TRBJ1-1, with TRBD1 matching over 12 bases. Germline CDR1 and CDR2: SGHRS and YFSETQ. This CDR3 region has 15 residues. Trimming removed 2 bases from V and 7 bases from J; junction bases left unmatched: 6. The CDR3 region has the DNA TGCGCCAGCAGCTTTCCGGGACAGGGGGCGGGTGAAGCTTTCTTT. Translating it yields CASSFPGQGAGEAFF.